The 18 T cell receptor beta chains below come from one sample, sequenced in a study of beta chain features in type 1 diabetes. Of the isolated RNA, all was reverse transcribed, and so the sequenced material was expressed TCRB transcripts. The table came from immunoSEQ multiplex PCR; TCRdb's copy has only in-frame clones and leaves some out. The sample lists some 500,000 clones; roughly 10% were seen once. The sequenced sample consisted of naive CD4+ T cells from blood. Receptors originate from a woman aged 18-30 years in good health.

V is TRBV5-1 and J is TRBJ1-2; D is ambiguous. Trimming took 0 bases from V and 6 from J, leaving 12 bases between them. The CDR3 length is 14 residues. Per germline, CDR1 SGHRS and CDR2 YFSETQ. The CDR3 loop is CASSLEPEVDGYTF. CDR3 sequence (DNA): TGCGCCAGCAGCTTGGAGCCCGAAGTCGATGGCTACACCTTC.

This clone was observed a few times. The gene calls are TRBV25-1 and TRBJ2-3; tentatively, D is TRBD2 (6 bases). The CDR3 sequence is 18 residues long. The germline CDR1 and CDR2 sequences are MGHDK and SYGVNS. V lost 4 bases to trimming and J lost 1 base, with 21 bases between them. Here the CDR3 reads CASSGTPGSGARTDTQYF. For the CDR3, the DNA is TGTGCCAGCAGTGGGACCCCCGGTAGCGGAGCCCGCACAGATACGCAGTATTTT.

The chain carries TRBV19 and TRBJ1-5; a weak D match, TRBD1 (6 bases). CDR1 is LNHDA, CDR2 SQIVND, per germline (reference sequence). The V end lost 6 bases, the J end lost 5 bases, and 11 bases lay between the germline ends. CDR3 length: 13 amino acids. The CDR3 DNA sequence: TGTGCCAGTAGCTACAGGGTGGATCAGCCCCAGCATTTT. Its translation: CASSYRVDQPQHF. Full variable domain (missing parts from reference TRBV19 and TRBJ1-5): DGGITQSPKYLFRKEGQNVTLSCEQNLNHDAMYWYRQDPGQGLRLIYYSQIVNDFQKGDIAEGYSVSREKKESFPLTVTSAQKNPTAFYLCASSYRVDQPQHFGDGTRLSIL.

The chain's CDR3 is CASRGKGRVTPNSYNEQFF. The CDR3 nucleotides read TGCGCCAGCAGGGGAAAGGGCAGGGTAACCCCTAACTCCTACAATGAGCAGTTCTTC. The chain combines TRBV5-1 with TRBJ2-1; maybe TRBD1 (5 bases). CDR3 size: 19 residues. Trimming removed 5 bases at V and 0 bases at J, with 24 bases between. CDR1 and CDR2 from the germline V gene are SGHRS and YFSETQ.

The V gene is TRBV7-9, the J gene TRBJ1-2; D call uncertain. Germline CDR1 and CDR2: SEHNR and FQNEAQ (reference sequence). CDR3 length: 15 residues. Trimming took off 2 bases at V and 0 bases at J, with 10 bases between the two ends. CDR3 sequence reads: CASSLWLDTNYGYTF. In nucleotides, the CDR3 is TGTGCCAGCAGCTTATGGCTGGATACTAACTATGGCTACACCTTC.

The chain employs TRBV27 and TRBJ2-3; unclear D gene. Trimming cost V 2 bases and J 2 bases, with 5 bases left between them. This CDR3 region has 13 residues. Germline CDR1 reads MNHEY; CDR2 reads SMNVEV (reference sequence). The DNA of the CDR3 is TGTGCCAGCAGTTTAGCGTACACAGATACGCAGTATTTT. It translates to CASSLAYTDTQYF.

Only a few counts were recorded for this clone. The CDR3 region is CASSPRLGSTDTQYF. The CDR3 bases are TGTGCCAGCAGCCCTAGACTGGGTAGCACAGATACGCAGTATTTT. The gene calls are TRBV7-7 and TRBJ2-3; D call uncertain. CDR1 and CDR2 (germline): SSHAT, FNYEAQ (reference sequence). The CDR3 consists of 15 residues. The V and J ends lost 5 bases and 0 bases respectively, with 12 bases between them.

This clone was recorded a few times. This chain's CDR3 is CASSQGVRGDSSYNEQFF. The CDR3 nucleotides are TGTGCCAGCAGCCAAGGAGTTCGCGGTGATAGCTCCTACAATGAGCAGTTCTTC. The chain recombines TRBV4-2 with TRBJ2-1; D is ambiguous. Trimming removed 1 base at V and 0 bases at J, with 16 bases between. The length of the CDR3 is 18 residues. CDR1 and CDR2 (germline): LGHNA, YNFKEQ.

This clone was picked up a small number of times. This chain uses TRBV20-1 with TRBJ1-1; D ambiguous. Trimming removed 4 bases from V and 3 bases from J, with 6 bases in between. Germline CDR1 and CDR2: DFQATT and SNEGSKA (reference sequence). The CDR3 is 11 residues long. The DNA for the CDR3 is TGCAGTGCTAACCTGGACACTGAAGCTTTCTTT. Its protein is CSANLDTEAFF.

This clone was seen a single time. The chain links TRBV9 to TRBJ2-1, with 11 bases that match TRBD2. V lost 4 bases and J lost 8; bases outside the gene matches: 5. The CDR3 has 14 residues. From germline, CDR1 is SGDLS and CDR2 YYNGEE. The CDR3 region is CASSFSGGAYEQFF. In DNA form, the CDR3 reads TGTGCCAGCAGCTTTAGCGGGGGGGCTTATGAGCAGTTCTTC.

This clone has just a few counts. J is TRBJ2-7 and V is TRBV6-5; TRBD1 agrees at 9 bases. CDR3 length equals 15 residues. Germline trimming cut 4 bases from V and 1 base from J; bases unmatched to any gene: 5. CDR1 and CDR2 from the germline V gene are MNHEY and SVGAGI. The CDR3 DNA reads as TGTGCCAGCAGTTCCCGGGGACAGGGATCCTACGAGCAGTACTTC. It codes for CASSSRGQGSYEQYF.

This clone was observed a handful of times. V is TRBV5-1 and J is TRBJ2-2; 8 bases agree with TRBD1. The CDR3 contains 15 residues. The germline V gene encodes CDR1 SGHRS and CDR2 YFSETQ. The V segment lost 4 bases and the J segment 6 bases; nucleotides outside the gene matches: 8. CDR3 sequence reads: CASSVLTGEAGELFF. Written as DNA, the CDR3 is TGCGCCAGCAGCGTTTTGACAGGGGAGGCCGGGGAGCTGTTTTTT.

The sample holds a few counts of this clone. The CDR3: CASSKGLAGAGELFF. The CDR3 DNA is TGTGCCAGCAGTAAGGGACTAGCGGGAGCCGGGGAGCTGTTTTTT. This rearrangement joins TRBV9 to TRBJ2-2; 14 bases are shared with TRBD2. V lost 5 bases and J lost 6; bases outside the gene matches: 3. There are 15 residues in the CDR3. Germline CDR1 is SGDLS and CDR2 is YYNGEE.

There are a few counts of this clone. The J gene is TRBJ1-2, the V gene TRBV5-1; D is possibly TRBD1 (6 bases). Trimming shortened V by 0 bases and J by 4 bases, and 10 bases separated the two germline ends. Germline V CDR1 and CDR2: SGHRS, YFSETQ. The CDR3 runs 14 residues. CDR3 DNA sequence: TGCGCCAGCAGCTTGGATCCGGGGGCCTATGGCTACACCTTC. Translating gives CASSLDPGAYGYTF.

This clone was detected a few times. The chain has TRBV7-6 and TRBJ2-7; 7 bases fit TRBD1. The length of the CDR3 is 13 residues. Germline assignment: CDR1 SGHVS and CDR2 FNYEAQ. DNA for the CDR3: TGCCACCCCCCCAACAGGGGATCTTACGAGCAGTACGTC. Translating gives CHPPNRGSYEQYV.

This clone was observed a handful of times. V is TRBV7-9 and J is TRBJ2-2; TRBD2 might be the D (5 bases). Trimming pared 7 bases from V and 4 bases from J, leaving 16 bases between. CDR3 size: 15 residues. Per germline, CDR1 SEHNR and CDR2 FQNEAQ (reference sequence). CDR3 protein: CASINSGIFTGELFF. The CDR3 DNA reads TGTGCCAGCATCAATTCCGGGATCTTCACCGGGGAGCTGTTTTTT. The full variable domain, completed using reference TRBV7-9 and TRBJ2-2, is DTGVSQNPRHKITKRGQNVTFRCDPISEHNRLYWYRQTLGQGPEFLTYFQNEAQLEKSRLLSDRFSAERPKGSFSTLEIQRTEQGDSAMYLCASINSGIFTGELFFGEGSRLTVL.

The table lists this clone with many counts. J is TRBJ2-7 and V is TRBV29-1, with 10 bases matching TRBD1. The V gene end was trimmed by 7 bases and the J gene end by 6 bases; junction bases not matched to a gene: 9. This CDR3 comprises 13 residues. The germline V gene has CDR1 SQVTM and CDR2 ANQGSEA. The DNA for the CDR3 is TGCAGCGCCAGACAGGGGGCCACCAGCGAGCAGTACTTC. This translates into CSARQGATSEQYF.

The J gene is TRBJ2-3, the V gene TRBV4-1; D is possibly TRBD2 (5 bases). The CDR3 totals 14 residues. The V gene's germline CDR1 is MGHRA and CDR2 YSYEKL. The V and J ends lost 1 base and 2 bases respectively, with 7 bases between them. The DNA of the CDR3 is TGCGCCAGCAGCCAAGTGAGGGTCACAGATACGCAGTATTTT. Its translation is CASSQVRVTDTQYF.